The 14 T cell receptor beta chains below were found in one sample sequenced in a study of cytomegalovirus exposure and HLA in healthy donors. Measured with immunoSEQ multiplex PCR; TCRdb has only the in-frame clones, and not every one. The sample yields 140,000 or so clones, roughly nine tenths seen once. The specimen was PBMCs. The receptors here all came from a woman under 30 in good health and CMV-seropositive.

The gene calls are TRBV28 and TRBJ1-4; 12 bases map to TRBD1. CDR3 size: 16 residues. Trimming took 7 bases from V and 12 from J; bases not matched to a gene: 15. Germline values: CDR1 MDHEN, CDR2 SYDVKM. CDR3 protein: CASTRRPGTGGPELFF. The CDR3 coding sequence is TGTGCCAGCACTCGCCGCCCCGGGACAGGGGGCCCAGAACTGTTTTTT.

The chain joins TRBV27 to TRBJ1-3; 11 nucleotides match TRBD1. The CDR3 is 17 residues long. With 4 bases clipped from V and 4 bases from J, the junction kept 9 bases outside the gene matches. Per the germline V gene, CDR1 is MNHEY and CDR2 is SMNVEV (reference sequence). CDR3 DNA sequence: TGTGCCAGCAGTTCCGCCGGACAGGGGGCGCGAGGAAACACCATATATTTT. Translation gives CASSSAGQGARGNTIYF.

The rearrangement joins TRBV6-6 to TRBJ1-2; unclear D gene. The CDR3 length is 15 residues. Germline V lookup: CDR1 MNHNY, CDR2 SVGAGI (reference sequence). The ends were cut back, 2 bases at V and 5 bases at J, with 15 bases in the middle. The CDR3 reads CASSYPWGGGYGYTF. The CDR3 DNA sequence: TGTGCCAGCAGTTACCCTTGGGGTGGAGGATATGGCTACACCTTC.

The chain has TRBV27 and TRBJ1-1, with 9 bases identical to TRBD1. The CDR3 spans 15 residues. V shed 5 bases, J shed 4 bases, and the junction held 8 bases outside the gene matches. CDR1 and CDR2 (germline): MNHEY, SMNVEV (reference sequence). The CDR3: CASSDLGQGPTEAFF. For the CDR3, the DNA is TGTGCCAGCAGTGACTTGGGACAGGGACCCACTGAAGCTTTCTTT.

Written as DNA, the CDR3 is TGTGCCAGCAGCGCAGGGGGTTCGGGAAATTCACCCCTCCACTTT. Its translation: CASSAGGSGNSPLHF. The chain has TRBV9 and TRBJ1-6, with 7 bases matching TRBD1. J was trimmed by 7 bases and V by 3 bases; bases with no gene match: 7. The CDR3 is made up of 15 amino acids. CDR1 and CDR2 (germline): SGDLS, YYNGEE.

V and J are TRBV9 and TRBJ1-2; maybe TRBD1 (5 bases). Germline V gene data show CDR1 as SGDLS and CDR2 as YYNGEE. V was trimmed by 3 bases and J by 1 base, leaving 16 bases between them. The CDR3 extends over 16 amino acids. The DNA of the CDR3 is TGTGCCAGCAGCGAGGGAGGGGAAAAGGGTAACTATGGCTACACCTTC. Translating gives CASSEGGEKGNYGYTF.

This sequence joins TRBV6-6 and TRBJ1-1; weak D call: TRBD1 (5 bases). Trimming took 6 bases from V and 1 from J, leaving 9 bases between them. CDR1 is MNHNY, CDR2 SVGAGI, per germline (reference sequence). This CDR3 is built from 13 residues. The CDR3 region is CASRGGGNTEAFF. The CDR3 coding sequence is TGTGCCAGCAGGGGCGGGGGGAACACTGAAGCTTTCTTT.

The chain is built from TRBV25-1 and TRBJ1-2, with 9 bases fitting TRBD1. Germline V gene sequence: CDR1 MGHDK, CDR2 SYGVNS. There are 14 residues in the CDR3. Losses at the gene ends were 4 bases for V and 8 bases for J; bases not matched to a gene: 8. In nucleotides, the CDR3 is TGTGCCAGCAGTGCCCTGGGGACAGGGAAAGGCTACACCTTC. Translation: CASSALGTGKGYTF.

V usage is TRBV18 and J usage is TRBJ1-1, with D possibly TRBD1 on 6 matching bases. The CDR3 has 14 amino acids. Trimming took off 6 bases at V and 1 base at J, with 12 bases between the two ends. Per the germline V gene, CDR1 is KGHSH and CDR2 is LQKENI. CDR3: CASSYRDPNTEAFF. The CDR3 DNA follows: TGTGCCAGCTCGTACAGGGATCCGAACACTGAAGCTTTCTTT.

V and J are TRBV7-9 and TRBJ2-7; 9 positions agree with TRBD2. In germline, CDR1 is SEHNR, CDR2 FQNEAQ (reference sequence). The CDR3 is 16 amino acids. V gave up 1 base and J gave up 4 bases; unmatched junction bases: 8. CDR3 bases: TGTGCCAGCAGCTTAGAGGCGGGGGGGCCTCGGTACGAGCAGTACTTC. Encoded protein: CASSLEAGGPRYEQYF.

The CDR3 here is CASSVGGDNEKLFF. The CDR3 DNA reads TGTGCCAGCAGTGTAGGGGGGGATAATGAAAAACTGTTTTTT. The V call is TRBV2, the J call TRBJ1-4; TRBD1 is a possible D gene (6 bases). The germline gives CDR1 SNHLY, CDR2 FYNNEI. The V and J ends lost 4 bases and 4 bases respectively, with 10 bases between them. This CDR3 comprises 14 residues.

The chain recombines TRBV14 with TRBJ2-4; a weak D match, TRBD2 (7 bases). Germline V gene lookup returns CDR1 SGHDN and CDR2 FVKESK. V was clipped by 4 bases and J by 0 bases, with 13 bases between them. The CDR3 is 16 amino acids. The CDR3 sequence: CASSPWRGLAKNIQYF. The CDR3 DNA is TGTGCCAGCAGCCCGTGGCGGGGGCTAGCCAAAAACATTCAGTACTTC.

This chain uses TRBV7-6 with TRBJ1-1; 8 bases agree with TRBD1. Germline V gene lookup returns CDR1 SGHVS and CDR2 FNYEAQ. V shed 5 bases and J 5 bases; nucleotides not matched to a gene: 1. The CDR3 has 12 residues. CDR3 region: CASSRTGTEAFF. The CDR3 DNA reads TGTGCCAGCAGCCGGACAGGGACTGAAGCTTTCTTT.

CDR3 sequence (DNA): TGTGCCAGCAGTTCCCCGGACAGGGATTTCGGCTACACCTTC. This encodes CASSSPDRDFGYTF. The rearrangement uses TRBV6-6 and TRBJ1-2; 8 positions agree with TRBD1. This CDR3 has 14 residues. Trimming took 4 bases from V and 8 from J; bases not matched to a gene: 9. Germline V CDR1 and CDR2: MNHNY, SVGAGI (reference sequence).